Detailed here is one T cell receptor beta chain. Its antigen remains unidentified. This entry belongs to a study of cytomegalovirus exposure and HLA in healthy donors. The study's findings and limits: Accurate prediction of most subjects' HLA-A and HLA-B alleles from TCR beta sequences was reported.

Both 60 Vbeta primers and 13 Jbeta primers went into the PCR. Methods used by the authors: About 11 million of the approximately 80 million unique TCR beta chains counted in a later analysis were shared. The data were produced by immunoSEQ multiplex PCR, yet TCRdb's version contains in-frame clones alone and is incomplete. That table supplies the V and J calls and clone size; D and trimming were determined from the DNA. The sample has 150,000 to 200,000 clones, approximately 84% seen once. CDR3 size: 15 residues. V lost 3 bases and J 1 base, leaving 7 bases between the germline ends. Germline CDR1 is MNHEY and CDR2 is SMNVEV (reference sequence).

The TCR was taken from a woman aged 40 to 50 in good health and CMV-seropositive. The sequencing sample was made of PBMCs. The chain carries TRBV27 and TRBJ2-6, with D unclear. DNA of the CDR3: TGTGCCAGCAGTTTTTCTACGTCTGGGGCCAACGTCCTGACTTTC. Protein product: CASSFSTSGANVLTF.